This passage covers 22 T cell receptor beta chains from one sample sequenced in a study of T cell clonality in common variable immunodeficiency. Using immunoSEQ multiplex PCR, the repertoire was profiled, and TCRdb retains in-frame clones only, with some absent. The sample has under 45,000 clones, none seen only once. The specimen sequenced was peripheral blood mononuclear cells. Receptors originate from a person aged 18 to 75 in good health.

This clone has ten or more counts. The junction does not match germline at one end; this may be a read error. The CDR3 end falls 3 residues outside the read, so it is completed with the germline J gene. V and J are TRBV4-2 and TRBJ2-3; 12 bases map to TRBD2. CDR1 and CDR2 from the germline V gene are LGHNA and YNFKEQ. This CDR3 spans 15 amino acids. The CDR3 is CASSQTSGRIDTQYF. The sequenced part of the CDR3 DNA is TGCGCCAGCAGCCAGACTAGCGGGAGAATAGATACG.

This clone was recorded at least ten times. Coverage ceases 3 residues before the CDR3 finishes, and the germline J gene fills in the end. The V and J genes are TRBV28 and TRBJ2-1; 14 bases line up with TRBD2. This CDR3 region has 16 residues. V was pared by 6 bases and J by 7 bases, with 8 bases of the junction left unmatched. CDR1 MDHEN and CDR2 SYDVKM come from the germline V gene. The CDR3 loop is CASRPAGLAGENEQFF. Partial CDR3 DNA: TGTGCCAGCAGACCCGCGGGACTAGCGGGAGAAAATGAG.

This clone was counted many times. The CDR3 is cut off 3 residues early in the read; its end comes from the germline J gene. The rearrangement joins TRBV6-1 to TRBJ2-7, with 9 bases identical to TRBD2. The CDR3 runs to 15 residues. Germline V CDR1 and CDR2: MNHNS, SASEGT. The V gene end was trimmed by 2 bases and the J gene end by 1 base; junction bases not matched to a gene: 3. The DNA read from the CDR3 is TGTGCCAGCAGTGAATCACTAGCGGGTTCCTACGAG. This translates into CASSESLAGSYE. The CDR3 in full is CASSESLAGSYEQYF.

In its sample, this clone was seen many times. The DNA ends 3 residues before the CDR3 does, and the rest of the CDR3 is filled in from the germline J gene. The V and J genes are TRBV7-3 and TRBJ1-2; TRBD1 matches at 9 bases. The germline V gene has CDR1 SGHTA and CDR2 FQGTGA. This CDR3 contains 14 residues. V lost 5 bases, J lost 4 bases, and 5 bases stayed unmatched. The CDR3 reads CASSPGTGSYGYTF. Partial CDR3 DNA: TGTGCCAGCAGCCCCGGGACAGGGTCCTATGGC.

Ten or more counts support this clone. The read comes to an end 3 residues before the CDR3 does, leaving the germline J gene to fill in the end. The chain carries TRBV30 and TRBJ2-7, with D unclear. The germline gives CDR1 GTSNPN, CDR2 SVGIG (reference sequence). Trimming shortened V by 0 bases and J by 0 bases, and 12 bases separated the two germline ends. The CDR3 sequence is 15 residues long. The part of the CDR3 DNA that was read is TGTGCCTGGAGTGTAGGCCAGGTTAGCTCCTACGAG. Translated: CAWSVGQVSSYE. The whole CDR3 sequence is CAWSVGQVSSYEQYF. Combining the CDR3 with reference TRBV30 and TRBJ2-7 gives the whole variable domain SQTIHQWPATLVQPVGSPLSLECTVEGTSNPNLYWYRQAAGRGLQLLFYSVGIGQISSEVPQNLSASRPQDRQFILSSKKLLLSDSGFYLCAWSVGQVSSYEQYFGPGTRLTVT.

This clone appeared many times. The read terminates 3 residues ahead of where the CDR3 ends, so the germline J gene completes it. The J gene is TRBJ2-1, the V gene TRBV7-9, with a tentative D call TRBD2 (5 bases). V lost 0 bases and J 5 bases, leaving 8 bases between the germline ends. Germline V lookup: CDR1 SEHNR, CDR2 FQNEAQ (reference sequence). The CDR3 runs to 14 residues. CDR3 residues: CASSLARGDNEQFF. CDR3 DNA, as far as it was read: TGTGCCAGCAGCTTAGCTCGGGGAGACAATGAG.

This clone showed up many times. The read halts 3 residues ahead of the CDR3 end, with the missing end drawn from the germline J gene. This sequence joins TRBV20-1 and TRBJ2-7, with 13 bases matching TRBD2. CDR1 DFQATT and CDR2 SNEGSKA come from the germline V gene (reference sequence). The length of the CDR3 is 19 residues. V shed 3 bases and J 3 bases; nucleotides not matched to a gene: 17. Partial CDR3 DNA: TGCAGTGCTAGTACTTCCGGACTAGCGGGAGTGTCCGTAGGCTACGAG. This sequence encodes CSASTSGLAGVSVGYE. The whole CDR3 sequence reads CSASTSGLAGVSVGYEQYF.

This clone was observed many times. Read sequence stops 3 residues before the CDR3 end, and the germline J gene provides the missing end. The chain links TRBV7-2 to TRBJ2-7, with TRBD2 identical over 8 bases. Germline CDR1 reads SGHTA; CDR2 reads FQGNSA. The CDR3 length is 15 residues. The J segment lost 0 bases and the V segment lost 5 bases, leaving 6 bases of the junction unmatched. The CDR3 bases that were read are TGTGCCAGCAGCCTACTAGCGGACAGCTCCTACGAG. It codes for CASSLLADSSYE. In full, the CDR3 is CASSLLADSSYEQYF.

The table lists this clone with many counts. CDR3 region: CASSPPRAGFAYEQYF. The sequenced part of the CDR3 DNA is TGTGCCAGCTCACCACCTAGAGCGGGATTCGCCTACGAG. This chain uses TRBV18 with TRBJ2-7, with TRBD2 matching 7 bases. The read stops 3 residues short of the end of the CDR3; the missing end is completed from the germline J gene. The V and J ends lost 0 bases and 2 bases, in that order; junction bases with no gene match: 7. Germline-derived CDR1 and CDR2 are KGHSH and LQKENI. This CDR3 contains 16 residues.

This clone was observed at least ten times. The CDR3 goes on 3 residues after the read ends, and that part is filled in from the germline J gene. V usage is TRBV20-1 and J usage is TRBJ1-6, with D perhaps TRBD1 (6 bases). The CDR3 spans 15 residues. Trimming took 5 bases from V and 8 from J, leaving 19 bases between them. In germline, CDR1 is DFQATT, CDR2 SNEGSKA (reference sequence). The CDR3 protein is CSAPRTGQRDSPLHF. Partial CDR3 DNA: TGCAGTGCTCCCCGAACCGGACAGAGAGATTCACCC.

This clone was counted many times. Read sequence stops 3 residues before the CDR3 end, and the germline J gene provides the missing end. This rearrangement joins TRBV2 to TRBJ2-6; 7 bases are shared with TRBD1. Unmatched junction bases numbered 5, after V lost 6 bases and J lost 0 bases. Germline V lookup: CDR1 SNHLY, CDR2 FYNNEI. The CDR3 consists of 16 residues. The CDR3 reads CASRAQGFSGANVLTF. The sequenced CDR3 bases are TGTGCCAGCAGGGCACAGGGGTTCTCTGGGGCCAACGTC.

This clone was counted many times. The CDR3: CASSLAVRAGGDTQYF. Partial CDR3 DNA: TGTGCCAGCAGCTTGGCGGTTAGGGCGGGGGGAGATACG. The V gene is TRBV5-4, the J gene TRBJ2-3, with 8 bases fitting TRBD2. The read terminates 3 residues ahead of where the CDR3 ends, so the germline J gene completes it. The V gene's germline CDR1 is SGHNT and CDR2 YYREEE (reference sequence). The CDR3 is made up of 16 amino acids. Trimming took 0 bases from V and 5 from J; bases not matched to a gene: 8. Filled out from reference TRBV5-4 and TRBJ2-3, the complete variable domain reads ETGVTQSPTHLIKTRGQQVTLRCSSQSGHNTVSWYQQALGQGPQFIFQYYREEENGRGNFPPRFSGLQFPNYSSELNVNALELDDSALYLCASSLAVRAGGDTQYFGPGTRLTVL.

This clone was counted ten times or more. The read terminates 3 residues before the CDR3 end, so the remaining end is supplied by the germline J gene. V and J are TRBV20-1 and TRBJ2-1, with 8 positions matching TRBD1. CDR1 and CDR2 (germline): DFQATT, SNEGSKA (reference sequence). V shed 2 bases and J 7 bases; nucleotides not matched to a gene: 7. This CDR3 comprises 14 residues. Partial CDR3 DNA: TGCAGTGCTAGAAATCCCACAGGGGGTAATGAG. Translated: CSARNPTGGNE. The full CDR3 protein is CSARNPTGGNEQFF.

The table lists this clone with many counts. The CDR3 DNA, read in part, is TGTGCCAGCAGCCGGGACAGGGCGTTTAATGAAAAA. Translation gives CASSRDRAFNEK. The entire CDR3 protein reads CASSRDRAFNEKLFF. The chain carries TRBV5-4 and TRBJ1-4, with 9 positions matching TRBD1. The observed sequence ends 3 residues before the CDR3 terminus, with the missing tail filled in from the germline J gene. The germline gives CDR1 SGHNT, CDR2 YYREEE (reference sequence). The V segment lost 4 bases and the J segment 4 bases; nucleotides outside the gene matches: 5. CDR3 length equals 15 residues.

As regards this clone: The read comes to an end 3 residues before the CDR3 does, leaving the germline J gene to fill in the end. This rearrangement joins TRBV18 to TRBJ1-2; 7 bases line up with TRBD1. Trimming took 3 bases from V and 5 from J; bases not matched to a gene: 6. This CDR3 contains 14 residues. CDR1 and CDR2 (germline): KGHSH, LQKENI. Incomplete CDR3 DNA: TGTGCCAGCTCACCGACAGGGTCTGAATATGGC. This gives the protein CASSPTGSEYG. From start to end, the CDR3 is CASSPTGSEYGYTF.

This clone has ten or more counts. Read data end 3 residues before the CDR3 end; the end is taken from the germline J gene. The rearrangement joins TRBV7-3 to TRBJ1-5; 10 positions agree with TRBD1. With 4 bases clipped from V and 6 bases from J, the junction kept 0 bases outside the gene matches. Germline V lookup: CDR1 SGHTA, CDR2 FQGTGA. The CDR3 consists of 13 residues. The CDR3 region is CASSWDRGQPQHF. The part of the CDR3 DNA that was read is TGTGCCAGCAGCTGGGACAGGGGTCAGCCC.

This clone was recorded many times. The read ends 3 residues before the CDR3 terminus; that terminus is restored from the germline J gene. This chain links TRBV10-3 with TRBJ1-1; 8 bases fit TRBD1. Germline V gene data show CDR1 as ENHRY and CDR2 as SYGVKD. J lost 1 base, V lost 6 bases, and 4 bases had no gene match. This CDR3 spans 14 amino acids. CDR3 DNA, as far as it was read: TGTGCCATCAGCAGGGGACAGGCGAACACTGAA. Amino acids: CAISRGQANTE. The complete CDR3 sequence is CAISRGQANTEAFF.

This clone was observed a few times. CDR3: CASSVGDRVREQYF. The part of the CDR3 DNA that was read is TGTGCCAGCAGCGTCGGGGACAGGGTCCGCGAG. The chain joins TRBV5-4 to TRBJ2-7; 9 bases are shared with TRBD1. Coverage ceases 3 residues before the CDR3 finishes, and the germline J gene fills in the end. Per the germline V gene, CDR1 is SGHNT and CDR2 is YYREEE (reference sequence). The CDR3 spans 14 residues. V dropped 4 bases and J dropped 6; count of bases not matched to a gene: 8.

This clone was recorded at least ten times. The sequenced fragment ends 3 residues before the CDR3 boundary, so the rest is inferred from the germline J gene. The chain uses TRBV11-2 and TRBJ2-1; unclear D gene. Trimming cost V 1 base and J 5 bases, with 3 bases left between them. The CDR3 covers 12 residues. The V gene's germline CDR1 is SGHAT and CDR2 FQNNGV. The CDR3 here is CASSLGHNEQFF. Partial CDR3 DNA: TGTGCCAGCAGCTTAGGGCACAATGAG.

The covered CDR3 bases are TGTGCCAGCAGCCCGGGACTAGCGCGTAATGAG. It yields the protein CASSPGLARNE. The entire CDR3 protein is CASSPGLARNEQFF. The chain has TRBV5-4 and TRBJ2-1; 10 bases align to TRBD2. From the germline J gene comes the end of the CDR3, since the read stops 3 residues before it. The germline V gene has CDR1 SGHNT and CDR2 YYREEE (reference sequence). V gave up 4 bases and J gave up 7 bases; unmatched junction bases: 5. The CDR3 extends over 14 amino acids.

This clone showed up many times. Coverage ceases 3 residues before the CDR3 finishes, and the germline J gene fills in the end. The chain has TRBV5-6 and TRBJ2-7; 9 bases align to TRBD1. Germline V gene lookup returns CDR1 SGHDT and CDR2 YYEEEE. CDR3 size: 14 residues. Losses at the gene ends were 3 bases for V and 5 bases for J; bases not matched to a gene: 6. The CDR3 region is CASSWTGDFDEQYF. The covered CDR3 bases are TGTGCCAGCAGCTGGACAGGGGATTTCGACGAG.

This clone was detected ten times or more. Coverage ceases 3 residues before the CDR3 finishes, and the germline J gene fills in the end. The rearrangement uses TRBV20-1 and TRBJ2-3; TRBD2 might be the D (5 bases). Germline loops: CDR1 DFQATT, CDR2 SNEGSKA (reference sequence). This CDR3 spans 19 amino acids. Trimming cost V 5 bases and J 3 bases, with 30 bases left between them. The sequenced part of the CDR3 DNA is TGCAGTGCTGGACTTCTTTCGTGGTGGGCGGAGAGGGAGACAGATACG. This sequence encodes CSAGLLSWWAERETDT. The whole CDR3 sequence reads CSAGLLSWWAERETDTQYF.